This TCR beta chain was found in a study of T cell responses to AZD1222 COVID-19 vaccine. Study outcomes and limitations: Donors were mostly white British, more females; clonal diversity possibly underestimated. Targeting of unmutated variant regions was reportedly seen in nearly half of spike-specific TCRs. Following two doses of AZD1222, Spike-specific TCR breadth and depth rose. Sampling that yielded the repertoires occurred only after the peak T cell response.

Germline CDR1 and CDR2: LGHDT and YNNKEL (reference sequence). Trimming pared 1 base from V and 0 bases from J, leaving 7 bases between. This CDR3 region has 15 residues. A remark on this clone: Antigen specificity is unknown.

The data were produced by immunoSEQ multiplex PCR, yet TCRdb's version contains in-frame clones alone and is incomplete. The sample lists around 120,000 clones; 91% were seen once. This clonotype was sampled from an adult in good health. This chain links TRBV3-1 (or the pseudogene TRBV3-2) with TRBJ2-1; D remains ambiguous. The specimen was peripheral blood, collected on day 0 of AZD1222 vaccination. CDR3 nucleotide sequence: TGTGCCAGCAGCCAAGTTTCGCTCTCCTACAATGAGCAGTTCTTC. Its protein product is CASSQVSLSYNEQFF.